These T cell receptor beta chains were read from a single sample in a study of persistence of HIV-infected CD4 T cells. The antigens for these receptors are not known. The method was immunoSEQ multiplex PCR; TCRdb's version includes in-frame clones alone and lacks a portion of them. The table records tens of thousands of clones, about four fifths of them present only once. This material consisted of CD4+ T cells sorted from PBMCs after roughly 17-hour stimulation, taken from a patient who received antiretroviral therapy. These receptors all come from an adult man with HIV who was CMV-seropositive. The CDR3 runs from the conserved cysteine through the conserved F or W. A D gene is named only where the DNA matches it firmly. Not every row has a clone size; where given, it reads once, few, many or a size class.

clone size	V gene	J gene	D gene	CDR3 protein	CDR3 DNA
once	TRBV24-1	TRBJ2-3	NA	CATSDRDTQYF	TGTGCCACCTCTGACCGAGATACGCAGTATTTT
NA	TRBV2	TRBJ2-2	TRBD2	CASSEYGRQTGELFF	TGTGCCAGCAGTGAATACGGGAGGCAAACCGGGGAGCTGTTTTTT
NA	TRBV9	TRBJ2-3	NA	CAIIARLHTDTQYF	TGTGCCATCATAGCCAGACTCCACACAGATACGCAGTATTTT
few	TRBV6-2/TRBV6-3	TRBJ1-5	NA	CASSVDSLRPQHF	TGTGCCAGCAGTGTGGATAGTCTAAGGCCCCAGCATTTT
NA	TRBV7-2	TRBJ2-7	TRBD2	CASSLLGREEQYF	TGTGCCAGCAGCTTATTAGGGAGGGAGGAGCAGTACTTC
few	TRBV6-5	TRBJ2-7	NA	CASSGVGRPTYEQYF	TGTGCCAGCTCAGGCGTGGGCAGGCCAACCTACGAGCAGTACTTC
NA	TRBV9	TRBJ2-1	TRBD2	CASSVEGLAGVKGNEQFF	TGTGCCAGCAGCGTAGAGGGACTAGCGGGAGTAAAAGGGAATGAGCAGTTCTTC
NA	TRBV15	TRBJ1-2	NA	CATSIRTQQGYTF	TGTGCCACCAGCATTAGGACCCAACAGGGCTACACCTTC
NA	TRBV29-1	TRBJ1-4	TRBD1	CSVEDVGRGNEKLFF	TGCAGCGTTGAAGATGTCGGCAGGGGGAATGAAAAACTGTTTTTT
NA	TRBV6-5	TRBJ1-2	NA	CASNTQGRRGYTF	TGTGCCAGCAACACACAGGGCCGGAGGGGCTACACCTTC
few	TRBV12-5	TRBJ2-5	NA	CASGLGGAAPETQYF	TGTGCTAGTGGTTTGGGGGGGGCTGCCCCCGAGACCCAGTACTTC
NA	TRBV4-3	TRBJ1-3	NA	CASSQGSASSGNTIYF	TGCGCCAGCAGCCAAGGATCAGCGAGCTCTGGAAACACCATATATTTT
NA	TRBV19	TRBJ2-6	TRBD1	CASSRQGQLAGANVLTF	TGTGCCAGTAGCCGACAGGGGCAGCTGGCGGGGGCCAACGTCCTGACTTTC
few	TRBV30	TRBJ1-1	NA	CAWSHGGARRTEAFF	TGTGCCTGGAGTCATGGCGGGGCACGGAGGACTGAAGCTTTCTTT
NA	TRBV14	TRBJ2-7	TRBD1	CASSQRGTGTEQYF	TGTGCCAGCAGCCAAAGAGGGACAGGGACCGAGCAGTACTTC
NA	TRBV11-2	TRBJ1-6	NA	CASSPHSLTASYNSPLHF	TGTGCCAGCAGCCCCCATTCCTTAACGGCTTCCTATAATTCACCCCTCCACTTT
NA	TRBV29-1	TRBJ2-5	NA	CSAGSGRQTQYF	TGCAGCGCTGGGTCGGGGCGCCAGACCCAGTACTTC
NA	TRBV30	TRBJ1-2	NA	CAWSVHGARNGYTF	TGTGCCTGGAGTGTACATGGGGCAAGGAATGGCTACACCTTC
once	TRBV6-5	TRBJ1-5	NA	CASSYSGRAGNQPQHF	TGTGCCAGCAGTTACTCAGGTAGGGCTGGGAATCAGCCCCAGCATTTT
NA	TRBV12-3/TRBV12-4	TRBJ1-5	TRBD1	CASSLGQNQPQHF	TGTGCCAGCAGCCTGGGACAGAATCAGCCCCAGCATTTT
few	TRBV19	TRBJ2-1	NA	CASSPTWGGGYNEQFF	TGTGCCAGTAGTCCAACCTGGGGCGGAGGGTACAATGAGCAGTTCTTC
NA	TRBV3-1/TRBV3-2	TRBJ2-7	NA	CASSQAGGGEGQYF	TGTGCCAGCAGCCAAGCGGGCGGCGGAGAGGGGCAGTACTTC
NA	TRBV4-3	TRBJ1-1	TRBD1	CASSMGGQPNTEAFF	TGCGCCAGCAGCATGGGGGGACAGCCGAACACTGAAGCTTTCTTT
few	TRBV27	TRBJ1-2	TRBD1	CASSVDRLYGAGYTF	TGTGCCAGCAGTGTGGACAGGCTCTATGGAGCTGGCTACACCTTC
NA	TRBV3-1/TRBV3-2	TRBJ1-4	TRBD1	CASSPTGAHAKLFF	TGTGCCAGCAGCCCGACAGGGGCGCACGCAAAACTGTTTTTT
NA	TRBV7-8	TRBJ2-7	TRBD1	CASSRQGQTAYEQYF	TGTGCCAGCAGCAGACAGGGACAGACAGCCTACGAGCAGTACTTC
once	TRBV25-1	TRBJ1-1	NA	CASSERQPNTEAFF	TGTGCCAGCAGTGAGAGACAACCCAACACTGAAGCTTTCTTT
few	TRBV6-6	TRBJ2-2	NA	CASELEAPGTGELFF	TGTGCCAGCGAGCTTGAGGCCCCTGGCACCGGGGAGCTGTTTTTT
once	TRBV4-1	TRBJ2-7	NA	CASSQEHGGGQVSYEQYF	TGCGCCAGCAGCCAAGAGCATGGGGGGGGACAGGTCTCCTACGAGCAGTACTTC
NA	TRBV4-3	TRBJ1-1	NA	CASSQAGSNTEAFF	TGCGCCAGCAGCCAAGCGGGATCGAACACTGAAGCTTTCTTT
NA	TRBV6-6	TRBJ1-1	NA	CASSYADTEAFF	TGTGCCAGCAGTTACGCAGACACTGAAGCTTTCTTT
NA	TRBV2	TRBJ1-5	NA	CASSATVSNQPQHF	TGTGCCAGCAGTGCCACGGTTAGCAATCAGCCCCAGCATTTT
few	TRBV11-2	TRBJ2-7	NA	CASSLDRRVGEQYF	TGTGCCAGCAGCTTAGATCGCAGGGTTGGCGAGCAGTACTTC
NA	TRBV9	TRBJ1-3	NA	CASSSRGTGNTIYF	TGTGCCAGCAGCTCCCGGGGCACTGGAAACACCATATATTTT
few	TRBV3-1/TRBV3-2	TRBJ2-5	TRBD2	CASSPSRVAGGYQETQYF	TGTGCCAGCAGCCCCTCCCGGGTAGCGGGGGGTTATCAAGAGACCCAGTACTTC
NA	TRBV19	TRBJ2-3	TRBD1	CASSGSRGTQYF	TGTGCCAGTAGTGGCAGCAGGGGGACGCAGTATTTT
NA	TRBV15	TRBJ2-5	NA	CATSSRALEETQYF	TGTGCCACCAGCAGCCGGGCTTTAGAAGAGACCCAGTACTTC
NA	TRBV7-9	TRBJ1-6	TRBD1	CASSPGQYNSPLHF	TGTGCCAGCAGCCCGGGACAGTATAATTCACCCCTCCACTTT
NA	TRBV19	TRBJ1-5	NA	CASISTGTKVSNQPQHF	TGTGCCAGTATCTCCACCGGGACCAAGGTGAGCAATCAGCCCCAGCATTTT
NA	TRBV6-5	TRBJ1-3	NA	CASSYEEGRNTIYF	TGTGCCAGCAGTTACGAGGAGGGAAGAAACACCATATATTTT
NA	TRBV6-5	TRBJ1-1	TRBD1	CASRPRGRGTEAFF	TGTGCCAGCAGACCCAGGGGGCGAGGGACTGAAGCTTTCTTT
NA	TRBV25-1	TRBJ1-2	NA	CASSEYGGGYTF	TGTGCCAGCAGTGAATATGGAGGTGGCTACACCTTC
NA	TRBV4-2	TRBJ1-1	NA	CASSLLQRVPNTEAFF	TGTGCCAGCAGTCTACTTCAGCGGGTCCCGAACACTGAAGCTTTCTTT
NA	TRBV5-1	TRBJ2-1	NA	CASSLVVGGYNNEQFF	TGCGCCAGCAGCTTGGTCGTGGGGGGCTATAACAATGAGCAGTTCTTC
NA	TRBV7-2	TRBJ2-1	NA	CASSLASEYEQFF	TGTGCCAGCAGCTTAGCGTCCGAATATGAGCAGTTCTTC
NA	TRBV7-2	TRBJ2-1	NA	CASSLMLGGSGEQFF	TGTGCCAGCAGCTTAATGTTGGGAGGCAGCGGAGAGCAGTTCTTC
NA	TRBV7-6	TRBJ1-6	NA	CASSLDGNSPLHF	TGTGCCAGCAGCTTAGATGGTAATTCACCCCTCCACTTT
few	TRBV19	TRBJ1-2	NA	CASRVGYGYTF	TGTGCCAGTCGTGTTGGCTATGGCTACACCTTC
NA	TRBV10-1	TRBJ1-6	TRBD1	CASSVGQSAPLHF	TGCGCCAGCAGTGTGGGACAGTCGGCACCCCTCCACTTT
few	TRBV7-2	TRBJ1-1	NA	CASSLEWGRWDTEAFF	TGTGCCAGCAGCTTAGAATGGGGGCGGTGGGACACTGAAGCTTTCTTT
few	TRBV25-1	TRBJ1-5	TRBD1	CASSEGTGYSNQPQHF	TGTGCCAGCAGTGAAGGGACAGGGTATAGCAATCAGCCCCAGCATTTT
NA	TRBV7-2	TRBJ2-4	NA	CASSLALGGLAKNIQYF	TGTGCCAGCAGCTTAGCGCTAGGCGGCTTAGCCAAAAACATTCAGTACTTC
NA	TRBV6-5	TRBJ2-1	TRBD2	CASSTPGGPRNEQFF	TGTGCCAGCAGTACCCCGGGAGGGCCAAGGAATGAGCAGTTCTTC
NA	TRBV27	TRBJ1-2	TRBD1	CASSPHSGQGPYGYTF	TGTGCCAGCAGTCCCCATTCGGGACAGGGCCCCTATGGCTACACCTTC